This TCR beta chain is drawn from a study of cytomegalovirus exposure and HLA in healthy donors. The CDR3 is 15 amino acids. Per germline, CDR1 MNHNS and CDR2 SASEGT. J was trimmed by 4 bases and V by 3 bases; bases with no gene match: 9. Use of 60 Vbeta and 13 Jbeta primers characterized the PCR. Some clones are missing from TCRdb's copy, which holds only in-frame ones; the method was immunoSEQ multiplex PCR. The table shows just over 150,000 clones, with around 76% occurring only once. This clone appeared a few times. The genes are TRBV6-1 and TRBJ2-7, with 7 positions matching TRBD1. The clonotype was recovered from a female donor in good health and CMV-seronegative. Sequencing was done on a sample of PBMCs. Here the CDR3 DNA reads TGTGCCAGCAGTGATCAGCCGGGACAGAATTACGAGCAGTACTTC. Its translation: CASSDQPGQNYEQYF.